This T cell receptor beta chain was documented in a study of human T cells and chemical hapten exposure. This clonotype was recorded at least ten times. The CDR3 length is 14 residues. Per germline, CDR1 KGHDR and CDR2 SFDVKD. The V segment lost 9 bases and the J segment 1 base; nucleotides outside the gene matches: 6. TCRdb fed the RACE reads into MiXCR, producing one record per CDR3 protein. The sample yields about 71,000 distinct CDR3 sequences, around 9.8% seen once. Time point denoted: patch test 1, 2 weeks after DPC sensitization. Treatment reported: therapeutic diphenylcyclopropenone sensitization with weekly scalp DPC.

The source is a woman aged 35 to 49 with alopecia areata. Some clones in this sample may be carry-over from other donors' samples. Sequencing used whole blood, obtained in connection with sensitization to the hapten diphenylcyclopropenone (DPC). This sequence joins TRBV24-1 and TRBJ1-2, with 8 bases that match TRBD1. The CDR3 DNA reads as TGTGCCACCTCCGGGACAGGTGTTAACTATGGCTACACCTTC. It yields the protein CATSGTGVNYGYTF.